Shown below are 26 T cell receptor beta chains from a single sample sequenced in a study of blood T cells in healthy people across ages. Next came a second PCR, run for about 6 to 11 cycles, which used a sample-barcoded 5' primer along with a J-beta primer mix. TCRdb independently ran MiXCR on the 5' RACE reads; one entry per CDR3 protein. Counted here are 600,000 to 1,000,000 distinct CDR3 sequences, nearly 60% occurring once; the ten biggest clones make up approximately 21%. The sequenced material came from blood. These receptors were collected from a man aged 25-45 years in good health.

The gene calls are TRBV3-1 and TRBJ1-6, with TRBD1 matching over 7 bases. The CDR3 totals 15 residues. The V gene's germline CDR1 is LGHDT and CDR2 YNNKEL (reference sequence). V trimming: 2 bases; J trimming: 6 bases; junction bases outside the gene matches: 4. CDR3 nucleotide sequence: TGTGCCAGCAGCCAATGGACAGGTTCTAATTCACCCCTCCACTTT. Its protein is CASSQWTGSNSPLHF.

This chain connects TRBV12-3 or TRBV12-4 to TRBJ1-2, with D tentatively TRBD1 (6 bases). CDR3 length: 14 residues. Trimming left V 3 bases short and J 2 bases short, with 10 bases between. CDR3 amino acids: CASSFGRGNYGYTF. CDR3 sequence (DNA): TGTGCCAGCAGTTTTGGCAGGGGAAACTATGGCTACACCTTC.

The genes are TRBV29-1 and TRBJ1-1; 7 bases are a match to TRBD1. Per germline, CDR1 SQVTM and CDR2 ANQGSEA. The CDR3 is 13 residues long. Trimming removed 7 bases from V and 5 bases from J; junction bases left unmatched: 10. The CDR3 region has the DNA TGCAGCGCCTTTGGAACAGGGGTGACTGAAGCTTTCTTT. Its protein product is CSAFGTGVTEAFF.

This sequence joins TRBV10-3 and TRBJ2-7; TRBD2 matches 7 bases. With V trimmed by 2 bases and J by 3 bases, 7 bases remained unmatched. The CDR3 consists of 15 residues. In germline, CDR1 is ENHRY, CDR2 SYGVKD. Written as DNA, the CDR3 is TGTGCCATCAGTGAGAAGGCGGGAGACCTCTACGAGCAGTACTTC. Translated: CAISEKAGDLYEQYF.

The chain recombines TRBV10-3 with TRBJ2-1, with D possibly TRBD2 on 5 matching bases. V gave up 3 bases and J gave up 5 bases, with 17 bases separating them. The germline CDR1 and CDR2 sequences are ENHRY and SYGVKD. The CDR3 length is 16 residues. CDR3 sequence (DNA): TGTGCCATCAGTGATTCGGGAATAGGAATACACAATGAGCAGTTCTTC. The encoded protein is CAISDSGIGIHNEQFF.

V is TRBV19 and J is TRBJ2-1, with TRBD1 as a possible D gene (5 bases). V was clipped by 5 bases and J by 7 bases, with 15 bases between them. The CDR3 is 14 residues long. Germline loops: CDR1 LNHDA, CDR2 SQIVND (reference sequence). The CDR3 nucleotides read TGTGCCAGTAGTCCTACAGGTCCCTTGAATGAGCAGTTCTTC. Its translation: CASSPTGPLNEQFF.

V is TRBV6-1 and J is TRBJ2-7, with 8 positions matching TRBD2. Germline CDR1 reads MNHNS; CDR2 reads SASEGT. The CDR3 sequence is 15 residues long. Trimming at V came to 2 bases and at J to 0 bases, leaving 3 bases not matched to a gene. DNA for the CDR3: TGTGCCAGCAGTGAAAAGCGGGGGAACTCCTACGAGCAGTACTTC. Protein product: CASSEKRGNSYEQYF.

In this sample, this clonotype turned up a few times. The chain recombines TRBV4-2 with TRBJ1-2, with D hard to call. The CDR3 has 14 residues. Trimming stripped 4 bases from V and 0 bases from J, with 9 bases between. Germline V gives CDR1 LGHNA, CDR2 YNFKEQ. CDR3 DNA sequence: TGTGCCAGCAGCCCGATTGGTGCTAACTATGGCTACACCTTC. Translated, it gives CASSPIGANYGYTF.

Concerning this clonotype: A much larger clone lies one base from this, so it may be a read error. V and J are TRBV6-5 and TRBJ2-7; 8 nucleotides line up with TRBD2. This CDR3 has 14 residues. Germline CDR1 is MNHEY and CDR2 is SVGAGI. Germline trimming cut 8 bases from V and 5 bases from J; bases unmatched to any gene: 11. CDR3 sequence (DNA): TGTGCCAGCTCACTTAGCGGGGCTTCCCACGAGCAGTACTTC. Protein sequence: CASSLSGASHEQYF.

V and J are TRBV6-2 or TRBV6-3 and TRBJ2-7; no clear D gene. Germline CDR1 MNHEY, CDR2 SVGEGT. Trimming shortened V by 5 bases and J by 3 bases, and 5 bases separated the two germline ends. The CDR3 contains 11 residues. The CDR3 DNA reads as TGTGCCAGCAGTGTAAACTACGAGCAGTACTTC. This translates into CASSVNYEQYF.

The V call is TRBV29-1, the J call TRBJ2-1; 10 bases are a match to TRBD2. The V and J ends lost 7 bases and 5 bases, in that order; junction bases with no gene match: 5. The CDR3 is made up of 13 amino acids. Germline assignment: CDR1 SQVTM and CDR2 ANQGSEA. DNA for the CDR3: TGCAGCGCAGCGGGAGGGACGGACAATGAGCAGTTCTTC. It translates to CSAAGGTDNEQFF.

V gene TRBV11-2 combines with J gene TRBJ1-5; no clear D gene. Trimming removed 5 bases from V and 6 bases from J, with 11 bases in between. The CDR3 is 13 residues long. Germline CDR1 and CDR2: SGHAT and FQNNGV. CDR3 sequence reads: CASSPSWGQPQHF. The CDR3 DNA reads as TGTGCCAGCAGCCCTTCCTGGGGTCAGCCCCAGCATTTT. Full variable domain (remainder filled in from reference TRBV11-2 and TRBJ1-5): EAGVAQSPRYKIIEKRQSVAFWCNPISGHATLYWYQQILGQGPKLLIQFQNNGVVDDSQLPKDRFSAERLKGVDSTLKIQPAKLEDSAVYLCASSPSWGQPQHFGDGTRLSIL.

The chain recombines TRBV9 with TRBJ2-1; perhaps TRBD2 as D (6 bases). CDR3 size: 14 residues. The V gene lost 6 bases and the J gene lost 0 bases, with 10 bases spanning the gap. The germline gives CDR1 SGDLS, CDR2 YYNGEE. Here the CDR3 reads CASTPGGSYNEQFF. The CDR3 nucleotides are TGTGCCAGCACGCCCGGGGGCTCCTACAATGAGCAGTTCTTC.

This clonotype turned up a few times. The V call is TRBV12-3 or TRBV12-4, the J call TRBJ2-7; D might be TRBD1 (5 bases). The CDR3 sequence is 15 residues long. V dropped 6 bases and J dropped 2 bases, with 17 bases sitting between them. Here the CDR3 reads CASRLNVGATYEQYF. CDR3 sequence (DNA): TGTGCCAGCAGACTGAATGTTGGGGCTACCTACGAGCAGTACTTC.

In the case of this clonotype: The junction departs from the called germline gene at one end, perhaps through a read error. This chain uses TRBV9 with TRBJ2-3; 9 bases match TRBD2. Per germline, CDR1 SGDLS and CDR2 YYNGEE. CDR3 length: 15 residues. The DNA for the CDR3 is TGCGCCAGCAGCGGACCGGGACTAGCCACAGATACGCAGTATTTT. Translated, it gives CASSGPGLATDTQYF.

The chain joins TRBV28 to TRBJ2-7, with D unclear. V lost 3 bases and J 2 bases, leaving 8 bases between the germline ends. From germline, CDR1 is MDHEN and CDR2 SYDVKM. This CDR3 comprises 13 residues. The CDR3 DNA follows: TGTGCCAGCAGTTTCGTGGGAACCTACGAGCAGTACTTC. Translated, it gives CASSFVGTYEQYF. Full variable domain (rest looked up from reference TRBV28 and TRBJ2-7): DVKVTQSSRYLVKRTGEKVFLECVQDMDHENMFWYRQDPGLGLRLIYFSYDVKMKEKGDIPEGYSVSREKKERFSLILESASTNQTSMYLCASSFVGTYEQYFGPGTRLTVT.

This clonotype has just one count. The V and J genes are TRBV12-3 or TRBV12-4 and TRBJ1-1, with D possibly being TRBD1 (6 bases). V was trimmed by 6 bases and J by 3 bases, leaving 11 bases between them. The CDR3 runs 13 residues. The CDR3 nucleotides are TGTGCCAGCAGCCTAGGGGGTCACACTGAAGCTTTCTTT. Its protein product is CASSLGGHTEAFF.

A few counts support this clonotype. The rearrangement links TRBV9 to TRBJ2-5; 10 bases are a match to TRBD2. Germline-derived CDR1 and CDR2 are SGDLS and YYNGEE. Unmatched junction bases numbered 5, after V lost 4 bases and J lost 2 bases. There are 15 residues in the CDR3. CDR3 protein: CASSFSGRRQETQYF. CDR3 nucleotide sequence: TGTGCCAGCAGCTTTAGCGGGAGGAGGCAAGAGACCCAGTACTTC.

The chain joins TRBV20-1 to TRBJ1-5, with D possibly TRBD1 on 6 matching bases. Germline V gene sequence: CDR1 DFQATT, CDR2 SNEGSKA (reference sequence). V lost 6 bases and J 0 bases, leaving 18 bases between the germline ends. The CDR3 extends over 16 amino acids. The CDR3: CSAQGPWTASNQPQHF. The CDR3 DNA is TGCAGTGCACAAGGCCCATGGACAGCTAGCAATCAGCCCCAGCATTTT.

The chain couples TRBV21-1 to TRBJ2-1; TRBD2, the table's D call, was not compared with the DNA. TRBV21-1 is tagged as a pseudogene. CDR3 length equals 13 residues. Here the CDR3 reads CASGEWRVREQFF. The CDR3 DNA reads as TGTGCCAGCGGAGAATGGAGGGTTCGCGAGCAGTTCTTC.

V usage is TRBV5-1 and J usage is TRBJ2-1; D unclear. CDR3 size: 15 residues. In germline, CDR1 is SGHRS, CDR2 YFSETQ. Between the trimmed V and J ends, which lost 3 bases and 8 bases, there was a span of 18 bases. The CDR3 reads CASSSGSNPADEQFF. Written as DNA, the CDR3 is TGCGCCAGCAGCTCGGGCTCCAACCCTGCGGATGAGCAGTTCTTC.

The rearrangement links TRBV9 to TRBJ2-6; D unresolved. V shed 1 base and J shed 4 bases, with 9 bases lying between them. CDR1 is SGDLS, CDR2 YYNGEE, per germline. The CDR3 length is 15 residues. CDR3 amino acids: CASSVQVTGANVLTF. As DNA, the CDR3 is TGTGCCAGCAGCGTACAGGTTACCGGGGCCAACGTCCTGACTTTC.

V gene TRBV14 combines with J gene TRBJ2-3, with 7 bases that match TRBD2. The CDR3 consists of 15 residues. CDR1 is SGHDN, CDR2 FVKESK, per germline. V lost 1 base and J lost 6; bases outside the gene matches: 7. In DNA, the CDR3 is TGTGCCAGCAGCCAAGTTGGCGGGAGAAGGGATACGCAGTATTTT. This gives the protein CASSQVGGRRDTQYF.

The chain links TRBV6-2 or TRBV6-3 to TRBJ2-3, with TRBD2 matching over 10 bases. Trimming removed 6 bases from V and 7 bases from J; junction bases left unmatched: 13. Germline CDR1 MNHEY, CDR2 SVGEGT. This CDR3 region has 16 residues. The CDR3: CASRPILAGESHTQYF. The DNA for the CDR3 is TGTGCCAGCAGACCCATTCTAGCGGGAGAGAGTCATACGCAGTATTTT.

The CDR3 loop is CASNRGEQFF. For the CDR3, the DNA is TGTGCCAGCAACAGGGGTGAGCAGTTCTTC. This chain connects TRBV2 to TRBJ2-1, with 7 bases matching TRBD1. Germline values: CDR1 SNHLY, CDR2 FYNNEI. The CDR3 is 10 residues long. The junction had 0 bases not matched to a gene; V was cut back by 7 bases and J by 9 bases. The whole variable domain, filled in from reference TRBV2 and TRBJ2-1, reads EPEVTQTPSHQVTQMGQEVILRCVPISNHLYFYWYRQILGQKVEFLVSFYNNEISEKSEIFDDQFSVERPDGSNFTLKIRSTKLEDSAMYFCASNRGEQFFGPGTRLTVL.

This clonotype has just a few counts. This chain connects TRBV7-2 to TRBJ1-1, with D possibly being TRBD1 (6 bases). The CDR3 is 14 amino acids. The germline gives CDR1 SGHTA, CDR2 FQGNSA. The ends were cut back, 5 bases at V and 5 bases at J, with 15 bases in the middle. CDR3 bases: TGTGCCAGCAGCCCCGTTAGAGGGGGTACTGAAGCTTTCTTT. It is translated as CASSPVRGGTEAFF. Based on the CDR3 plus reference TRBV7-2 and TRBJ1-1, the full variable domain is GAGVSQSPSNKVTEKGKDVELRCDPISGHTALYWYRQSLGQGLEFLIYFQGNSAPDKSGLPSDRFSAERTGGSVSTLTIQRTQQEDSAVYLCASSPVRGGTEAFFGQGTRLTVV.